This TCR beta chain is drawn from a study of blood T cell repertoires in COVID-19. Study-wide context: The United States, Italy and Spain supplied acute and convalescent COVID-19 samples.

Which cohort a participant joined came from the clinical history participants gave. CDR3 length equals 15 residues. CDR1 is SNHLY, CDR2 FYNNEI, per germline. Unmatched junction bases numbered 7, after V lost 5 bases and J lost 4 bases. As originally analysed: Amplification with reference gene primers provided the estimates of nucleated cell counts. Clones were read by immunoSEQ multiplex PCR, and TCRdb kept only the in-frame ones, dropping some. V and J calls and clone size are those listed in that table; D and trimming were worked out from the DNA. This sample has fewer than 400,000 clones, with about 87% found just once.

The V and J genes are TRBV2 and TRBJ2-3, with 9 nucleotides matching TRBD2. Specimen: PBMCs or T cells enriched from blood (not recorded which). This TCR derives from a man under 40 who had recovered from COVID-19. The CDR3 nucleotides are TGTGCCAGCAGTTTTAGCGGGAGTCCTTCAGATACGCAGTATTTT. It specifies CASSFSGSPSDTQYF.